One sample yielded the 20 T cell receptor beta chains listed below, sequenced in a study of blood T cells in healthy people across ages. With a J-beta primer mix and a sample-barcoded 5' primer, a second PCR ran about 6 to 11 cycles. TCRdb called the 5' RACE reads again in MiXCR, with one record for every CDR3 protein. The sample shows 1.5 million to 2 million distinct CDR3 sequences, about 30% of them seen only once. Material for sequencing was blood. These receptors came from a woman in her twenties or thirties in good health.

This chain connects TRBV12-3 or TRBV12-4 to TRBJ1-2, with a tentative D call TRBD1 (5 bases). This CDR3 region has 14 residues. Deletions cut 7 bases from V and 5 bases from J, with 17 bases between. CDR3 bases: TGTGCCAGCACCAGGGACCACAAGGGGTATGGCTACACCTTC. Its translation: CASTRDHKGYGYTF.

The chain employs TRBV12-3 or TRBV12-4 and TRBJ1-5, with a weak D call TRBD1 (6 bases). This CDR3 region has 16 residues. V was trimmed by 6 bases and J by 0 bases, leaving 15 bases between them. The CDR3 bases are TGTGCCAGCAGGCCCACGGGGGCAAGTAGCAATCAGCCCCAGCATTTT. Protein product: CASRPTGASSNQPQHF.

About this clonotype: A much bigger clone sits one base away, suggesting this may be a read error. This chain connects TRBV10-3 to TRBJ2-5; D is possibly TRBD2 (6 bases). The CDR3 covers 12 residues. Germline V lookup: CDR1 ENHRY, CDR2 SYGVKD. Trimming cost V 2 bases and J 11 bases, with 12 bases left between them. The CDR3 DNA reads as TGTGCCATCAGTGAGGAGGGGACTGAGCAGTACTTC. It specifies CAISEEGTEQYF.

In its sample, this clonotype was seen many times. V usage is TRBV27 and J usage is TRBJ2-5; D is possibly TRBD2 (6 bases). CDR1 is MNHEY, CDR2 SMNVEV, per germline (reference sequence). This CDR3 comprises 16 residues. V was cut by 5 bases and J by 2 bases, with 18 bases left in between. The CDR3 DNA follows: TGTGCCAGCAGTCTTATCCCCATTAGCGGACAAGAGACCCAGTACTTC. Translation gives CASSLIPISGQETQYF.

CDR3 amino acids: CAISESIRAGNTEAFF. The CDR3 coding sequence is TGTGCCATCAGTGAGTCGATCAGGGCCGGGAACACTGAAGCTTTCTTT. This chain links TRBV10-3 with TRBJ1-1; D might be TRBD1 (5 bases). Trimming removed 0 bases at V and 1 base at J, with 12 bases between. CDR1 and CDR2 from the germline V gene are ENHRY and SYGVKD. The CDR3 covers 16 residues.

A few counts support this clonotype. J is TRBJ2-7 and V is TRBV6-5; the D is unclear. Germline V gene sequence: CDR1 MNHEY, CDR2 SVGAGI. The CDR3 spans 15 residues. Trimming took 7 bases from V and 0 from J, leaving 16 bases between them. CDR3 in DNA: TGTGCCAGCATGATTCGAGGTGGAAGCTCCTACGAGCAGTACTTC. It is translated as CASMIRGGSSYEQYF.

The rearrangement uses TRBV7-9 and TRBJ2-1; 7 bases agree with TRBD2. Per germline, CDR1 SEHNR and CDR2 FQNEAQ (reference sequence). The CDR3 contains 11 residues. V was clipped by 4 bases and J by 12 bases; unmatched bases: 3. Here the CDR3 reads CASSSGRWQFF. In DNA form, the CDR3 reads TGTGCCAGCAGCTCCGGGAGGTGGCAGTTCTTC.

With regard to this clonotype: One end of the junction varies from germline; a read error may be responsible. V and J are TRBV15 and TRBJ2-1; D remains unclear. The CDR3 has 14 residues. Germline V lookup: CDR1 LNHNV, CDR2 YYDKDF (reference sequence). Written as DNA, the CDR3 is TGTGCCACCAGCAGCGGGCTTTCCTACAATAAGCAGTTCTTC. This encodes CATSSGLSYNKQFF.

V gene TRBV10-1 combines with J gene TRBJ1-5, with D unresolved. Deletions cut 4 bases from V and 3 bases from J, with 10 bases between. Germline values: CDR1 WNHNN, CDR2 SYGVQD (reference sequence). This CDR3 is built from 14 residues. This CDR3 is CASSGSWDNQPQHF. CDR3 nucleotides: TGCGCCAGCAGTGGATCCTGGGACAATCAGCCCCAGCATTTT.

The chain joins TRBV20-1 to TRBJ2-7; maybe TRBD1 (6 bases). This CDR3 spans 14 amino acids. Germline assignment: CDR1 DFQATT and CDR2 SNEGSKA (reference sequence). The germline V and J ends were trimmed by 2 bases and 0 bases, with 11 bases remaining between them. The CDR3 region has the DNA TGCAGTGCTAGAACCGGACAGAACTCCTACGAGCAGTACTTC. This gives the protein CSARTGQNSYEQYF.

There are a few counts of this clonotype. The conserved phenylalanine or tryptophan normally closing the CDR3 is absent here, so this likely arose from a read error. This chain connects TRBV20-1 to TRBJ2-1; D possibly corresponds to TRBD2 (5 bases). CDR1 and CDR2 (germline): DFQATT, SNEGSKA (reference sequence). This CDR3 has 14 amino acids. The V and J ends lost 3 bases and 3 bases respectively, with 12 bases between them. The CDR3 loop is CSARALDFYNEQFL. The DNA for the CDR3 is TGCAGTGCTAGGGCCTTGGACTTCTACAATGAGCAGTTCTTA.

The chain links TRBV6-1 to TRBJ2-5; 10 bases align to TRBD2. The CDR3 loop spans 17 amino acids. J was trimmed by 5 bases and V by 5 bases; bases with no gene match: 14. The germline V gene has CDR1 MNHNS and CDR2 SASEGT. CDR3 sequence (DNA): TGTGCCAGCAGTAAGACTAGCGGGTACCTTATGGGGGAGACCCAGTACTTC. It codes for CASSKTSGYLMGETQYF.

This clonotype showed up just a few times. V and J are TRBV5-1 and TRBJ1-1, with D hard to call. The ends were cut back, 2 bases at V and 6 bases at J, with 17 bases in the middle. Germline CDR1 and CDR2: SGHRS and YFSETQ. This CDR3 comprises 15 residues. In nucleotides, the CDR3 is TGCGCCAGCAGCTTTCGGGCTGGGCAGGAACCTGAAGCTTTCTTT. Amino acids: CASSFRAGQEPEAFF.

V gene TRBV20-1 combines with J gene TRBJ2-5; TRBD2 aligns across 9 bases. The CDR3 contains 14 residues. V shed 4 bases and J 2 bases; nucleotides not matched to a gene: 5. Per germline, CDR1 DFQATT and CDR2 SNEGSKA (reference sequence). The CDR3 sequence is CSATSGTRQETQYF. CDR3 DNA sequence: TGCAGTGCTACTAGCGGGACCCGGCAAGAGACCCAGTACTTC.

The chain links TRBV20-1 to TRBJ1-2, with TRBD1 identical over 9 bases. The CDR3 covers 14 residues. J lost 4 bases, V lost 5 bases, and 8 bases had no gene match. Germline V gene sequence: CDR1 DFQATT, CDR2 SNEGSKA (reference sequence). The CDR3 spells CSAPTQGALYGYTF. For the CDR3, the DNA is TGCAGTGCTCCGACACAGGGGGCCCTCTATGGCTACACCTTC.

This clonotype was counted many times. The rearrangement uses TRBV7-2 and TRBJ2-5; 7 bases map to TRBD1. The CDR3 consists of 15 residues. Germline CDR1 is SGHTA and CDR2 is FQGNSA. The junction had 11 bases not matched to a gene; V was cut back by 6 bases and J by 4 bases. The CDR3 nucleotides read TGTGCCAGCAGTTATAGCGTGAGGGGGCGAGAGACCCAGTACTTC. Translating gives CASSYSVRGRETQYF.

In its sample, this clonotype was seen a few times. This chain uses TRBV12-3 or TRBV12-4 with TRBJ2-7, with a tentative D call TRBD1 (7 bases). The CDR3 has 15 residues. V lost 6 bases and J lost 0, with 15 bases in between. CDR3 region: CASRATGTPSYEQYF. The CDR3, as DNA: TGTGCCAGCAGGGCGACAGGGACTCCCTCCTACGAGCAGTACTTC.

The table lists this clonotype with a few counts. CDR3 residues: CASSIRITYGYTF. The CDR3 DNA sequence: TGTGCCAGCAGTATCAGGATCACCTATGGCTACACCTTC. The chain is built from TRBV28 and TRBJ1-2; D is uncertain. CDR1 MDHEN and CDR2 SYDVKM come from the germline V gene. Between the trimmed V and J ends, which lost 5 bases and 4 bases, there was a span of 11 bases. The CDR3 covers 13 residues.

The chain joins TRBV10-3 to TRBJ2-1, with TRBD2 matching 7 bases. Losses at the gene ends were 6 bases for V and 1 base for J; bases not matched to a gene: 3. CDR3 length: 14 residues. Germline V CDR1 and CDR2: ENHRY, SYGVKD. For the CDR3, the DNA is TGTGCCATCAGGAGGGAGGGGTCCTACAATGAGCAGTTCTTC. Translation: CAIRREGSYNEQFF.

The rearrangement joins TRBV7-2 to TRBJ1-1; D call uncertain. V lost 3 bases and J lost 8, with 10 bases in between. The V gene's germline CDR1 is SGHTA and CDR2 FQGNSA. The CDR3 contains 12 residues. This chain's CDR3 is CTSSFLQREAFF. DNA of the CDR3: TGTACCAGCAGCTTCCTACAGCGGGAAGCTTTCTTT.